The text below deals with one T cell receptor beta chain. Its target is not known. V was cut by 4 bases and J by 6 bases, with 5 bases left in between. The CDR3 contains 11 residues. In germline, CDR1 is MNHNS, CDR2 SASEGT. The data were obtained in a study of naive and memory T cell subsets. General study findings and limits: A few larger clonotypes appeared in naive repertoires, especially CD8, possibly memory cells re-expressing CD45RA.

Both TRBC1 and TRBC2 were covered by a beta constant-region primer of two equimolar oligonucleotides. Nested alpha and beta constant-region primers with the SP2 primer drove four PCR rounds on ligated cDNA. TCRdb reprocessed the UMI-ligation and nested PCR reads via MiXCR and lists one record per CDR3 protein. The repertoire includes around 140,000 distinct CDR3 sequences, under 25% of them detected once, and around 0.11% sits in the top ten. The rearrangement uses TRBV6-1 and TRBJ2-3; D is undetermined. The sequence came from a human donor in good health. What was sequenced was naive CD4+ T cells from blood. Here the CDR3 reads CASSGVDTQYF. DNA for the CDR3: TGTGCCAGCAGTGGGGTGGATACGCAGTATTTT.